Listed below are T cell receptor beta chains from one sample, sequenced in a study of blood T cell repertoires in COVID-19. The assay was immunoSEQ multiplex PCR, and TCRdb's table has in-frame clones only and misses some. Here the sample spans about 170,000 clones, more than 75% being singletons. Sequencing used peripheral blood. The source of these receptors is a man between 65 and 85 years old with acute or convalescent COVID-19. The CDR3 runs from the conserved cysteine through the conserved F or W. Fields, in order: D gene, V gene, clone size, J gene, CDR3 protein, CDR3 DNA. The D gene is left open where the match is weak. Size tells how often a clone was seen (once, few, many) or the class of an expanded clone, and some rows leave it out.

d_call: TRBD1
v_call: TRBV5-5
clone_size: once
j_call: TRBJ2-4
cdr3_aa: CASSLGQGKNIQYF
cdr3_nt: TGTGCCAGCAGCCTGGGACAGGGAAAAAACATTCAGTACTTC

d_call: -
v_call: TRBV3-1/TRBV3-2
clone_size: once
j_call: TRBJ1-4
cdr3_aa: CASSLHLGPPLPATNEKLFF
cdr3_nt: TGTGCCAGCAGCCTACATTTGGGGCCCCCCCTTCCCGCAACTAATGAAAAACTGTTTTTT

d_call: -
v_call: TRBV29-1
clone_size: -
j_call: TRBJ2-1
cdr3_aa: CSVEVGRGNSYNEQFF
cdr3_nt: TGCAGCGTTGAAGTGGGGAGGGGGAACTCCTACAATGAGCAGTTCTTC

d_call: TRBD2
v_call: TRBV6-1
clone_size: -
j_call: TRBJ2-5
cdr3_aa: CASSEPWRGETQYF
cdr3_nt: TGTGCCAGCAGTGAACCCTGGCGGGGGGAGACCCAGTACTTC

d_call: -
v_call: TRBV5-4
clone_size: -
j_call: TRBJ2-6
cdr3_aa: CASSTVDTLWANVLTF
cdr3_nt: TGTGCCAGCAGCACGGTCGACACCCTCTGGGCCAACGTCCTGACTTTC

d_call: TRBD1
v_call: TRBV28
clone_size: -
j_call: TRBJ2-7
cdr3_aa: CASSLRDRAYEQYF
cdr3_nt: TGTGCCAGCAGTTTAAGGGACAGGGCCTACGAGCAGTACTTC

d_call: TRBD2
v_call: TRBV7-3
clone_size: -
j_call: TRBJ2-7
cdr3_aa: CASSSSLAGVSEQYF
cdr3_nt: TGTGCCAGCAGCTCTTCTCTAGCGGGAGTCTCCGAGCAGTACTTC

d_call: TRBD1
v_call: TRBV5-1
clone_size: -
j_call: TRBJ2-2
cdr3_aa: CASSSQGAVGELFF
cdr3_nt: TGCGCCAGCAGCTCCCAGGGGGCGGTCGGGGAGCTGTTTTTT

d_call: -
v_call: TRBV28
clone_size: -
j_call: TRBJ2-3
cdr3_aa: CASSMSGSPDTQYF
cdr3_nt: TGTGCCAGCAGTATGAGCGGTTCCCCAGATACGCAGTATTTT

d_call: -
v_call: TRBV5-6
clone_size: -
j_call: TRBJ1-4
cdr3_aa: CASSFLATNEKLFF
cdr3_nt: TGTGCCAGCAGCTTTCTTGCAACTAATGAAAAACTGTTTTTT

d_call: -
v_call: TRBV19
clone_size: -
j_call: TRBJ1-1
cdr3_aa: CASSRAFGQGSTEAFF
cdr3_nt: TGTGCCAGTAGTAGGGCGTTTGGGCAGGGGAGCACTGAAGCTTTCTTT

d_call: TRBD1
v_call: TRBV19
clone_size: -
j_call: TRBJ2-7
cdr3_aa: CASSRSWWTGGFLLFYEQYF
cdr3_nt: TGTGCCAGTAGTAGGTCCTGGTGGACAGGGGGCTTTTTATTATTTTACGAGCAGTACTTC

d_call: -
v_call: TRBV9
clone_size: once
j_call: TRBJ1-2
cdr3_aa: CASSVVTPGGGYGYTF
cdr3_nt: TGTGCCAGCAGCGTAGTTACGCCTGGGGGAGGCTATGGCTACACCTTC

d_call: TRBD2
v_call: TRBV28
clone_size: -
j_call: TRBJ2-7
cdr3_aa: CASSFAAGEVYEQYF
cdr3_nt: TGTGCCAGCAGTTTCGCAGCGGGGGAGGTCTACGAGCAGTACTTC

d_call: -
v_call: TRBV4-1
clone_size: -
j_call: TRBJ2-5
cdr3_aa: CASSPTGWGYTQYF
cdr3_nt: TGCGCCAGCAGCCCGACGGGATGGGGTTATACCCAGTACTTC

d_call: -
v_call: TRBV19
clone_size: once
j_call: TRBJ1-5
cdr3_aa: CASSRGGEQPQHF
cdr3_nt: TGTGCCAGTAGTCGGGGAGGAGAGCAGCCCCAGCATTTT

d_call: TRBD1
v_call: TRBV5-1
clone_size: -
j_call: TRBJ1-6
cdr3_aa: CASSPGQADSPLHF
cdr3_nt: TGCGCCAGCAGCCCTGGACAGGCGGATTCACCCCTCCACTTT

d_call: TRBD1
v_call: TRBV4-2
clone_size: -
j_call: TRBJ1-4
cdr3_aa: CASSQGEDRGGEKLFF
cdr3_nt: TGTGCCAGCAGCCAAGGCGAGGACAGGGGAGGTGAAAAACTGTTTTTT

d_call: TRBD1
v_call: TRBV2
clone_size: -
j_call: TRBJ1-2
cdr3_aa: CASSVQGTNYGYTF
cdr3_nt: TGTGCCAGCAGTGTACAGGGGACAAACTATGGCTACACCTTC

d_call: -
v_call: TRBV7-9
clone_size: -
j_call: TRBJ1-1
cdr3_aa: CASTIGGTEAFF
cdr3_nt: TGTGCCAGCACCATCGGGGGCACTGAAGCTTTCTTT

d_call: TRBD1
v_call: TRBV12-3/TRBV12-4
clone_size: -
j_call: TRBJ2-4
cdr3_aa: CATGTGKNIQYF
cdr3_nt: TGTGCCACCGGGACAGGGAAAAACATTCAGTACTTC

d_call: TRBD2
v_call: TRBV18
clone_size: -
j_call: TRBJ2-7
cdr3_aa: CASSLTTSGSYEQYF
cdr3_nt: TGTGCCAGCTCCCTCACTACTAGCGGTTCCTACGAGCAGTACTTC

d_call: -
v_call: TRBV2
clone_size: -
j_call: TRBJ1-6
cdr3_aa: CASADLTGNNSPLHF
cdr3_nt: TGTGCCAGCGCCGATTTGACAGGAAATAATTCACCCCTCCACTTT

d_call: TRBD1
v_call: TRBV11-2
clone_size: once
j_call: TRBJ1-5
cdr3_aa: CASSSHRGRGQPQHF
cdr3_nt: TGTGCCAGCAGCTCCCACAGGGGGAGAGGGCAGCCCCAGCATTTT

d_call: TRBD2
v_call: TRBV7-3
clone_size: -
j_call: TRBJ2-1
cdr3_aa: CASSLLRGGQYEQFF
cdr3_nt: TGTGCCAGCAGCTTACTCCGGGGGGGCCAATATGAGCAGTTCTTC

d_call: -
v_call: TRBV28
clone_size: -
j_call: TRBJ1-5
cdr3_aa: CASWAGDQPQHF
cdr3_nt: TGTGCCAGCTGGGCGGGGGATCAGCCCCAGCATTTT

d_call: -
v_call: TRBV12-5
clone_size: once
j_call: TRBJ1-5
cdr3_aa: CASGFQQPQHF
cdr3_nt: TGTGCTAGTGGTTTCCAACAGCCCCAGCATTTT

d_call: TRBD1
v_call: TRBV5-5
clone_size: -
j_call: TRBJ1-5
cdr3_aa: CASSLSTGALAWAQHF
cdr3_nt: TGTGCCAGCAGCTTGTCGACAGGGGCCCTCGCGTGGGCCCAGCATTTT

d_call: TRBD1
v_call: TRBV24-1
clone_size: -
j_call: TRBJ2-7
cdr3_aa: CATSHSISGGPSSYEQYF
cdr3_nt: TGTGCCACTTCACATTCAATTTCAGGGGGTCCTAGCTCCTACGAGCAGTACTTC

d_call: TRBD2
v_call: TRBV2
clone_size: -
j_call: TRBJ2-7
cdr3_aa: CASRGSGTSGSSYYEQYF
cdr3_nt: TGTGCCAGCAGAGGATCCGGGACTAGCGGGAGTTCTTACTACGAGCAGTACTTC

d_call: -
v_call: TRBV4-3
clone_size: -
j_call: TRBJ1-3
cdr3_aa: CASSQQGRDTIYF
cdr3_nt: TGCGCCAGCAGCCAACAGGGAAGGGACACCATATATTTT

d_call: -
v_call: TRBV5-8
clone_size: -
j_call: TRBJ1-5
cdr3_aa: CASSWGLDQPQHF
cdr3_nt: TGTGCCAGCAGCTGGGGCTTAGATCAGCCCCAGCATTTT

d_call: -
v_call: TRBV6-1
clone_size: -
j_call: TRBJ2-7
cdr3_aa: CASSEVGGFEQYF
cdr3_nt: TGTGCCAGCAGTGAAGTAGGGGGTTTCGAGCAGTACTTC

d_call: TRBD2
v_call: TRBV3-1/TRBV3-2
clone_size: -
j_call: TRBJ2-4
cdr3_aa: CASSPRRGEVYF
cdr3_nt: TGTGCCAGCAGCCCTCGGCGGGGGGAAGTGTACTTC

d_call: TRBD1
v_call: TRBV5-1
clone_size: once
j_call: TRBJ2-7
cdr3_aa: CASSLGQGVDEQYF
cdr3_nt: TGCGCCAGCAGCTTGGGACAGGGCGTCGACGAGCAGTACTTC

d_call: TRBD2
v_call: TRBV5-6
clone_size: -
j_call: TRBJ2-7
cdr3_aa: CASSLGVAGSIDEQYF
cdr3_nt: TGTGCCAGCAGCTTGGGGGTAGCGGGCTCAATTGACGAGCAGTACTTC

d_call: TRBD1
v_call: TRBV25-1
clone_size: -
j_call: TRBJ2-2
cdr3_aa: CASSEQGAGELFF
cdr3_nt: TGTGCCAGCAGTGAACAGGGGGCCGGGGAGCTGTTTTTT

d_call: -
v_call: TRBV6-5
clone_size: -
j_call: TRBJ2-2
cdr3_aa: CASRNRNSRGGELFF
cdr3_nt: TGTGCCAGCCGTAACCGCAACTCCAGGGGCGGGGAGCTGTTTTTT

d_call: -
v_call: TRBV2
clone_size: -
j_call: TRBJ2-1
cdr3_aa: CASSEFKGDNEQFF
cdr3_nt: TGTGCCAGCAGTGAGTTTAAGGGGGACAATGAGCAGTTCTTC

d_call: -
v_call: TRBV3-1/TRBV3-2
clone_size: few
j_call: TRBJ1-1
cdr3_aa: CASSPGGRVTEAFF
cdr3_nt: TGTGCCAGCAGCCCCGGGGGGAGGGTCACTGAAGCTTTCTTT